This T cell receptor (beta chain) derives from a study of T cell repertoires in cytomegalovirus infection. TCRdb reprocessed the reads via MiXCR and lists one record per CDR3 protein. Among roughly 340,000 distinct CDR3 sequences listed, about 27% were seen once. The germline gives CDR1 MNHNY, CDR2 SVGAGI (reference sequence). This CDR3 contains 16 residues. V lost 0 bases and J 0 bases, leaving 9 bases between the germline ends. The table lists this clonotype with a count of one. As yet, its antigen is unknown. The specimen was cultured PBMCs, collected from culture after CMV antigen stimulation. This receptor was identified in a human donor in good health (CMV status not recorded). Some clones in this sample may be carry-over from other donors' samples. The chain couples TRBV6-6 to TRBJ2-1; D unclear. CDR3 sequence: CASSYSIRDSYNEQFF. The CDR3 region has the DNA TGTGCCAGCAGTTACTCGATAAGAGACTCCTACAATGAGCAGTTCTTC.